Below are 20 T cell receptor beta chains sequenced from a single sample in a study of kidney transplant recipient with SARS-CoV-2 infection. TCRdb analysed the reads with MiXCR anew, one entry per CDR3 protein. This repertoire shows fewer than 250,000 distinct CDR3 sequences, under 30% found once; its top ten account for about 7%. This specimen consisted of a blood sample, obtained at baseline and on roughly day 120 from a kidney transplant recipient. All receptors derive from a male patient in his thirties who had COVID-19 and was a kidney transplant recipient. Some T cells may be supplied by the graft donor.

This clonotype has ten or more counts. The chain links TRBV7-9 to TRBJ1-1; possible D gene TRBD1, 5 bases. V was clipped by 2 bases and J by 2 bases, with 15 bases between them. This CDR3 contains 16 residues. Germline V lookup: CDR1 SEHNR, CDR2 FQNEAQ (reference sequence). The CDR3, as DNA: TGTGCCAGCAGCTTATGGCCAGGGCGGGGAAACACTGAAGCTTTCTTT. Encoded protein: CASSLWPGRGNTEAFF.

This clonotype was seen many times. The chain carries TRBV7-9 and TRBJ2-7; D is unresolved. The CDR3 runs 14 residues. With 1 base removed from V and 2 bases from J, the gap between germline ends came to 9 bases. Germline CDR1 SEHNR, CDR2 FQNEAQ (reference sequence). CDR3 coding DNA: TGTGCCAGCAGCTTAGGTTCCCCAACCTACGAGCAGTACTTC. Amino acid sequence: CASSLGSPTYEQYF.

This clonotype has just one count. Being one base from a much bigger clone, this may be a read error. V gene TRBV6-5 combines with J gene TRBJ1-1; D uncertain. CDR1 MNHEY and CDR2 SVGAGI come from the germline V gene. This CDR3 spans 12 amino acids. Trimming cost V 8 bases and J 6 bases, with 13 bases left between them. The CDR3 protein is CASRGVNAEAFF. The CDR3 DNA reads TGTGCCAGCCGTGGGGTCAACGCTGAAGCTTTCTTT.

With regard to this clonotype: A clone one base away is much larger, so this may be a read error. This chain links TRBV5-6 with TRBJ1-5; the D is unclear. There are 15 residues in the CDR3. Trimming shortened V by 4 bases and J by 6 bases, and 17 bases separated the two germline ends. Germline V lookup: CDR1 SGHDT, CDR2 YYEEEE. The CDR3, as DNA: TGTGCCAGCAGCCAAGGACCCTCTAGTGGTCAGCCCCAGCATTTT. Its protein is CASSQGPSSGQPQHF.

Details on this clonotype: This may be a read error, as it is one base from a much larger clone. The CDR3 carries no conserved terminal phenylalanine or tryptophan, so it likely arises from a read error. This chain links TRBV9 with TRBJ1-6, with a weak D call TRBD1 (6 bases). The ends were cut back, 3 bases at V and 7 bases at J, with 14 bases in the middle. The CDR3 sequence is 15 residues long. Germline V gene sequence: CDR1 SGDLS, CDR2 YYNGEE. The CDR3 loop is CASSAGDKSNSPLHV. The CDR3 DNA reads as TGTGCCAGCAGCGCTGGGGACAAGTCGAATTCACCCCTCCACGTT.

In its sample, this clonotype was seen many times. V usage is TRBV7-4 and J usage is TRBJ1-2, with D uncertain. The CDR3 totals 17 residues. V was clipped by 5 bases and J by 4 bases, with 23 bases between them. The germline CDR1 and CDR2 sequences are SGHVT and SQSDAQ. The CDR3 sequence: CASSGNCSARKTYGYTF. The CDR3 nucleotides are TGTGCCAGCAGCGGCAACTGTTCAGCTCGAAAGACCTATGGCTACACCTTC.

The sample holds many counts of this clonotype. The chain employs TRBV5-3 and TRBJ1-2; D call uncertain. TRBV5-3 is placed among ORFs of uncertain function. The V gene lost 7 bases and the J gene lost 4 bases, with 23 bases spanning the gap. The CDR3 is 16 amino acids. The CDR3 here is CARSWSVVRKTYGYTF. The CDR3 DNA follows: TGTGCCAGATCGTGGTCAGTGGTGAGAAAGACCTATGGCTACACCTTC.

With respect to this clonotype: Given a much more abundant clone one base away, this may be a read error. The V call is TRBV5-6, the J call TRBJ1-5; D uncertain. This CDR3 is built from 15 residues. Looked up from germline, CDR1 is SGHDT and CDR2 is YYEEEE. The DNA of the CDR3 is TGTGCCAGCAGCTTGGGTAATCGGAGAAATCAGCCCCGGCATTTT. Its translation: CASSLGNRRNQPRHF.

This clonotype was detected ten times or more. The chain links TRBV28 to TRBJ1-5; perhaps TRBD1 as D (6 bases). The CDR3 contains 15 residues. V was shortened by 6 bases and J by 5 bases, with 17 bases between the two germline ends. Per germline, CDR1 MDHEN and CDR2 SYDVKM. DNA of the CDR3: TGTGCCAGCAGCTTAAGGAGGTCAGGGGATCAGCCCCAGCATTTT. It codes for CASSLRRSGDQPQHF.

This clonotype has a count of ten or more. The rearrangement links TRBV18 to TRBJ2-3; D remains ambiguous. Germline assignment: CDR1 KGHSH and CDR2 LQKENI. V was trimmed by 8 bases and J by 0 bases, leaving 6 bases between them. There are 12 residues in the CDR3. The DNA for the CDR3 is TGTGCCAGCAGTCCCAGCACAGATACGCAGTATTTT. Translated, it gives CASSPSTDTQYF.

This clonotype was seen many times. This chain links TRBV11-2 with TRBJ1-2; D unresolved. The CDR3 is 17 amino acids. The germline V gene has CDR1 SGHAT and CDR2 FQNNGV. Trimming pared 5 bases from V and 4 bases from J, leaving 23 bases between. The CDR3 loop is CASSDAITSRKTYGYTF. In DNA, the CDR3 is TGTGCCAGCAGCGACGCTATAACAAGCAGAAAGACCTATGGCTACACCTTC. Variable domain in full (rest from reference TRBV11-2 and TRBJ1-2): EAGVAQSPRYKIIEKRQSVAFWCNPISGHATLYWYQQILGQGPKLLIQFQNNGVVDDSQLPKDRFSAERLKGVDSTLKIQPAKLEDSAVYLCASSDAITSRKTYGYTFGSGTRLTVV.

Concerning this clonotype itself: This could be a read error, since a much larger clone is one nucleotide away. The CDR3 loop is CASSSSGGGQPQHF. CDR3 coding DNA: TGTGCCAGCAGTTCCTCTGGCGGGGGTCAGCCCCAGCATTTT. The chain uses TRBV5-8 and TRBJ1-5; weak D call: TRBD1 (5 bases). The CDR3 has 14 residues. Germline-derived CDR1 and CDR2 are SGHTS and YDEGEE. V dropped 5 bases and J dropped 6 bases, with 15 bases sitting between them.

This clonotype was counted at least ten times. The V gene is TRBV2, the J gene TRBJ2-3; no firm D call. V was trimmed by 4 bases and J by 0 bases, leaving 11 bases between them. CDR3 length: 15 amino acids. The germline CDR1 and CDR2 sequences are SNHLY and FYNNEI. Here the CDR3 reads CASSGASESTDTQYF. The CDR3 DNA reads TGTGCCAGCAGTGGCGCGTCAGAGAGCACAGATACGCAGTATTTT.

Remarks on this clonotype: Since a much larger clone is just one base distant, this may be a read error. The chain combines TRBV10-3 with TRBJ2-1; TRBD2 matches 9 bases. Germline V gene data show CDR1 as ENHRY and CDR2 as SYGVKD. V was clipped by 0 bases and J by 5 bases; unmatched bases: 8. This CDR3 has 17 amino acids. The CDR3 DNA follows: TGTGCCATCAGTGAGTCTACGGCTAGCGGGGATAACAATGAGCAGTTCTTC. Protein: CAISESTASGDNNEQFF.

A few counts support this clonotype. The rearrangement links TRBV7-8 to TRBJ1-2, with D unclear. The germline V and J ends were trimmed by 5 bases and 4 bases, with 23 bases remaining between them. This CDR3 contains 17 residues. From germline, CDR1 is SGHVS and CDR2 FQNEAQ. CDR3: CASSIVGFTRKTYGYTF. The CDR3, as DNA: TGTGCCAGCAGCATTGTTGGGTTTACCCGAAAGACCTATGGCTACACCTTC.

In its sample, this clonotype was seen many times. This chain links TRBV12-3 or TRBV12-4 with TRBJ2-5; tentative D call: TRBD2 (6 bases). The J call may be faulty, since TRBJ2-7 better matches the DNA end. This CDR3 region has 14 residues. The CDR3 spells CASSVGGSTYEQYF. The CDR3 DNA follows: TGTGCCAGCAGTGTTGGGGGGAGTACCTACGAGCAGTACTTC.

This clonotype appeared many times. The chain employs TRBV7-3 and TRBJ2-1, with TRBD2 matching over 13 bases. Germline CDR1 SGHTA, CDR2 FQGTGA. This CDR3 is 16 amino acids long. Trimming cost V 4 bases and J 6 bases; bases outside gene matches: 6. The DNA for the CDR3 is TGTGCCAGCAGCTCCGTTGGGACTAGCGGGATCAATGAGCAGTTCTTC. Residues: CASSSVGTSGINEQFF.

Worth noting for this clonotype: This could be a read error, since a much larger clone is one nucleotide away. CDR3 sequence: CASSTQFYGHTF. CDR3 in DNA: TGTGCCAGCAGTACACAGTTCTATGGCCACACCTTC. The chain uses TRBV6-5 and TRBJ1-2, with no clear D. CDR1 MNHEY and CDR2 SVGAGI come from the germline V gene. The CDR3 is 12 residues long.

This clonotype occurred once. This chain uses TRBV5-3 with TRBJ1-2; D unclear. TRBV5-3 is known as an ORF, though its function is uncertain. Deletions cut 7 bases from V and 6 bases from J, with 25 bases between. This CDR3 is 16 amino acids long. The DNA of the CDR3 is TGTGCCAGAGGCGATGCAGTGGTGAGAAAGACCCATGGCTACACCTTC. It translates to CARGDAVVRKTHGYTF.

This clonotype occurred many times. The CDR3 reads CASSLIGIGGYTF. CDR3 coding DNA: TGTGCCAGCAGTTTAATAGGGATCGGCGGCTACACCTTC. The rearrangement links TRBV28 to TRBJ1-2; D unresolved. Germline V gives CDR1 MDHEN, CDR2 SYDVKM. CDR3 length: 13 residues. Trimming took off 2 bases at V and 8 bases at J, with 12 bases between the two ends.